The 4 T cell receptor beta chains reported below all come from one sample, sequenced in a study of T cells after yellow fever vaccination. TCRdb reprocessed the 5' RACE reads with MiXCR, giving one entry per CDR3 protein. This table holds 400,000 or so distinct CDR3 sequences, approximately 19% found once. This specimen was PBMCs, taken before the yellow fever booster vaccination. The receptors here all came from a man aged 18 to 35 who received the YFV17D yellow fever vaccine.

The rearrangement uses TRBV7-8 and TRBJ1-4; D call uncertain. There are 16 residues in the CDR3. V lost 4 bases to trimming and J lost 10 bases, with 22 bases between them. Germline lookup yields CDR1 SGHVS and CDR2 FQNEAQ. CDR3 in amino acids: CASSWEAILYGRKLFF. The CDR3 region has the DNA TGTGCCAGCAGCTGGGAGGCGATTTTGTACGGACGAAAACTGTTTTTT.

The CDR3 protein is CASGLEGGQPQHF. The CDR3 DNA reads as TGTGCTAGTGGTTTGGAGGGGGGTCAGCCCCAGCATTTT. The chain recombines TRBV12-5 with TRBJ1-5; possible D gene TRBD1, 6 bases. Deletions cut 1 base from V and 6 bases from J, with 7 bases between. Germline CDR1 reads LGHNT; CDR2 reads FRNRAP. This CDR3 has 13 amino acids.

Only a few counts were recorded for this clonotype. This chain connects TRBV7-2 to TRBJ2-1; a weak D match, TRBD1 (7 bases). Germline V gene sequence: CDR1 SGHTA, CDR2 FQGNSA. With 5 bases removed from V and 7 bases from J, the gap between germline ends came to 27 bases. The CDR3 length is 18 residues. The CDR3 sequence is CASSLGGPGQRKWNEQFF. CDR3 bases: TGTGCCAGCAGCCTTGGGGGGCCGGGACAGAGAAAGTGGAATGAGCAGTTCTTC.

This clonotype turned up a few times. The rearrangement links TRBV7-6 to TRBJ1-5; possibly TRBD1 for D (5 bases). Germline values: CDR1 SGHVS, CDR2 FNYEAQ. The CDR3 consists of 15 residues. The V end lost 5 bases, the J end lost 2 bases, and 13 bases lay between the germline ends. The CDR3 DNA reads as TGTGCCAGCAGCCCCCAGGGCGGGGGCAATCAGCCCCAGCATTTT. It encodes CASSPQGGGNQPQHF.